This T cell receptor beta chain was found in a study of T cell responses to AZD1222 COVID-19 vaccine (dated by TCRdb to the early 2020s). Study-level background: A total of under 250 trial participants underwent TCR sequencing, of whom 200 to 220 had received two doses of AZD1222 and roughly 26 had received two doses of the MenACWY control vaccine. Enrollment into the trials was organized by age into subgroups of 18-55, 56-69 and 70-plus years, and those subgroups contained about 150, 27 and 61 TCR-sequenced participants, respectively. What the research found in general, with its limitations: After two AZD1222 doses, spike-specific TCR breadth and depth were significantly higher than at day 0 and than in MenACWY recipients. Because no samples from the day 14 peak response were available, repertoires could be characterized only after the peak T cell response. In the small 56-69-year group, the increase in depth fell short of significance, most likely because of low power. Conclusions about previously exposed vaccinees are limited, since just a handful of AZD1222 recipients were seropositive for SARS-CoV-2 at baseline. Participants were mostly white British, with more females than males. The authors suggested clonal diversity may have been underestimated. Reportedly, close to half of the unique spike-specific TCRs recognized epitopes lying outside the regions that are mutated in the B.1.351 and B.1.1.7 variants. Vaccine-associated CD4 TCRs spanned the whole spike protein, with dominant responses in regions 160-218 and 743-854.

Trimmed from V: 4 bases; trimmed from J: 4 bases; junction bases lacking a gene match: 2. CDR1 and CDR2, per the germline V gene, are SQVTM and ANQGSEA. The CDR3 spans 13 residues, from the cysteine through the phenylalanine. Of the read, only the CDR3 DNA is kept; its 39 bases are in frame from base 1. The CDR3 regions of human TCRbeta chains were analyzed by immunosequencing. In the paper's pipeline: TCRs in the repertoires were compared against a reference library of SARS-CoV-2-specific TCRs that had been generated with the MIRA antigen-specificity platform. Breadth was defined as the fraction of unique TCRs that were SARS-CoV-2-associated. Depth was defined as the fraction of total T cells that were SARS-CoV-2-associated. Using the MIRA data, each spike-specific TCR was mapped to the spike region that the TCR reacts to and placed in a CD4 or CD8 class. Log10-transformed breadth and depth values were compared by one-way ANOVA with Sidak's multiple comparisons tests. TCRdb took this table from immuneACCESS and kept in-frame rearrangements with V and J called. Such tables lack part of the clones; where checked against another copy, unresolved V genes explain under half of the gap, and the rest is unexplained. That table supplies the V and J calls and clone size; D and trimming were determined from the DNA. Counted in this sample were 91,000 or so clones; 80% to 95% of them appeared once. The ten largest make up roughly 3.1% of the sample.

For this clone: The target of this receptor is not known. Base qualities are not provided; no much larger clone lies one nucleotide away.

The time point label, read with the paper, signifies: about 28 days (+/-7) after the second vaccine dose. Because spike-specific TCR depth and breadth did not differ between the two schedules, AZD1222 recipients who got a second dose at roughly 4 weeks were pooled with those who got a second dose at roughly 12 weeks. The vaccinee samples were drawn from two UK trials, COV001 and COV002, one of which was a single-blind randomized controlled phase 2/3 trial testing AZD1222 (ChAdOx1 nCoV-19) in healthy adults. For TCRbeta chain sequencing, PBMC samples were collected from trial participants at day 0 and at day 28 after the second dose.

In this chain, TRBV29-1 is recombined with TRBJ1-1; TRBD1 fits 11 bases in the junction. This TCR was recovered from an adult who received the AZD1222 COVID-19 vaccine. The specimen comprised peripheral blood, sampled 28 days after the second AZD1222 dose. The DNA sequence follows: TGCAGCGTTGCAGGGACAGGGGGCACTGAAGCTTTCTTT. This gives the protein CSVAGTGGTEAFF.